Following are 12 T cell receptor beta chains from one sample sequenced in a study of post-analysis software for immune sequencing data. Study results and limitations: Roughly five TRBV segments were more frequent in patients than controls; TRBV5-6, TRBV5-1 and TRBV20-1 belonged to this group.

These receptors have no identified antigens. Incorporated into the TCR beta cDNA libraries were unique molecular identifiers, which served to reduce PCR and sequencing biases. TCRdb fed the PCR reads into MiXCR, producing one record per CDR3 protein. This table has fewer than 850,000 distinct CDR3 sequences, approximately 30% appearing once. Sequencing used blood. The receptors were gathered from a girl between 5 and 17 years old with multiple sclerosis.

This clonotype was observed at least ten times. The DNA of the CDR3 is TGCAGCGTTGGACAAGTGGTTCCCCAAGAGCAGTTCTTC. Its translation is CSVGQVVPQEQFF. The rearrangement joins TRBV29-1 to TRBJ2-1; D remains ambiguous. Trimming left V 4 bases short and J 10 bases short, with 17 bases between. Per the germline V gene, CDR1 is SQVTM and CDR2 is ANQGSEA. There are 13 residues in the CDR3.

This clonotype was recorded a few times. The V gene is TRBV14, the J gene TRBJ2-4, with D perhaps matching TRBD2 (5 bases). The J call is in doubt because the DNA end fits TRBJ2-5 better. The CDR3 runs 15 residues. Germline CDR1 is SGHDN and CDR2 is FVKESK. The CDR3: CASSQDGNARGTQYF. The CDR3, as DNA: TGTGCCAGCAGCCAAGATGGGAACGCTCGGGGGACCCAGTACTTC.

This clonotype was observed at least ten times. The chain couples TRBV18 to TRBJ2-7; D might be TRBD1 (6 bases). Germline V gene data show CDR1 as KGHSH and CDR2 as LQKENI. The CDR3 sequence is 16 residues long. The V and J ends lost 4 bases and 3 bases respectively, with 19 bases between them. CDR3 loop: CASSRRDNKIVYEQYF. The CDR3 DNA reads TGTGCCAGCTCACGAAGGGACAACAAAATTGTCTACGAGCAGTACTTC.

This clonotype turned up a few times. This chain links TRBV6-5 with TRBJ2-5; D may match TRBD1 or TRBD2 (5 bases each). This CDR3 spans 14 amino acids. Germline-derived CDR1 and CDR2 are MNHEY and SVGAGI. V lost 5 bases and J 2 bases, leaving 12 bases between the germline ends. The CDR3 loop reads CASSPPGRQETQYF. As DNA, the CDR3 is TGTGCCAGCAGTCCCCCGGGACGGCAAGAGACCCAGTACTTC.

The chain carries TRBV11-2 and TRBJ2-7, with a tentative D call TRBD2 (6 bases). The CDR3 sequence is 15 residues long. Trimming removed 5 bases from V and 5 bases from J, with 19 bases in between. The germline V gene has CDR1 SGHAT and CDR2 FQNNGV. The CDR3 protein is CASSPGVAILNEQYF. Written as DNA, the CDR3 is TGTGCCAGCAGCCCGGGGGTAGCGATACTCAACGAGCAGTACTTC.

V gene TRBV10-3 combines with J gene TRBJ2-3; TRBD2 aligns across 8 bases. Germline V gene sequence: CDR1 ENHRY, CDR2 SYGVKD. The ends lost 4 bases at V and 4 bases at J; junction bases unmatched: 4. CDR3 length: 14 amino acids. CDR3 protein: CAISAIGGADTQYF. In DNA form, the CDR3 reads TGTGCCATCAGTGCGATCGGGGGGGCAGATACGCAGTATTTT.

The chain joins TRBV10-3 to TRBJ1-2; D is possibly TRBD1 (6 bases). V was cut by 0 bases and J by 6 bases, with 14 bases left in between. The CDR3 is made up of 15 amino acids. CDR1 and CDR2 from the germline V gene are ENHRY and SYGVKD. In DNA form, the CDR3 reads TGTGCCATCAGTGAGTCTACAGGGATTTACAATGGCTACACCTTC. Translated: CAISESTGIYNGYTF.

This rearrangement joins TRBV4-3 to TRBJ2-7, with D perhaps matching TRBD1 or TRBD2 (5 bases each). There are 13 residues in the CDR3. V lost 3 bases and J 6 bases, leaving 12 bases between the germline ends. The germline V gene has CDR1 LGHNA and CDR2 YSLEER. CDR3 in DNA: TGCGCCAGCAGCCAGAGCTCAGGGAGCGAGCAGTACTTC. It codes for CASSQSSGSEQYF.

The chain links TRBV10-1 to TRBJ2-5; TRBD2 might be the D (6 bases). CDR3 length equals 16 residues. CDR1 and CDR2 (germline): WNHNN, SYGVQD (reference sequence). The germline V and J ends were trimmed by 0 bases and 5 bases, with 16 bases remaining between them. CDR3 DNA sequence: TGCGCCAGCAGTGAGTCTGGGGCAGCGGGCGAGGAGACCCAGTACTTC. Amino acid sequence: CASSESGAAGEETQYF.

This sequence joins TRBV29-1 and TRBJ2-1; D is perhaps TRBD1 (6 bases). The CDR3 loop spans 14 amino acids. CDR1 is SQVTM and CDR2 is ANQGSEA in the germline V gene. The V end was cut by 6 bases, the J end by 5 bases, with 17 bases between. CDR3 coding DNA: TGCAGCGTGGACTTCAGGGGTTTCGACAATGAGCAGTTCTTC. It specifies CSVDFRGFDNEQFF.

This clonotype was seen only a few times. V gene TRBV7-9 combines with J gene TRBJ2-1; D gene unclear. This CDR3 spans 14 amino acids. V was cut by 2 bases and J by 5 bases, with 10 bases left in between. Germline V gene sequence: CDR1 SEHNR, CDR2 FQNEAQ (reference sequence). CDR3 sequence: CASSLLRTDNEQFF. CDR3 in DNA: TGTGCCAGCAGCTTATTGCGAACAGACAATGAGCAGTTCTTC.

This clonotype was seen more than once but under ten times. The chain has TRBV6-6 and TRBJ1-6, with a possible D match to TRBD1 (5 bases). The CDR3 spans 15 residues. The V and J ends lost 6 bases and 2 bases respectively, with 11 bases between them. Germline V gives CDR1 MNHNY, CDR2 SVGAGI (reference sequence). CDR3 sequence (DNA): TGTGCCAGCAGCCCGGGACGGACCTATAATTCACCCCTCCACTTT. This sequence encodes CASSPGRTYNSPLHF.